The 26 T cell receptor beta chains listed next were all sequenced from one sample in a study of T cell responses to AZD1222 COVID-19 vaccine (dated by TCRdb to the early 2020s). The time point label of this sample denotes: baseline before first vaccination. According to the study, the label for this sample's treatment or condition signals: meningococcal conjugate vaccine given as trial control. The method behind the library was the immunoSEQ multiplex PCR assay. What TCRdb holds here is the immuneACCESS table cut down to in-frame rearrangements. Part of the clones is not present; checked against another copy, under half of the missing clones reflect an unresolved V gene, and the others are unexplained. This sample is represented by around 110,000 clones; 70% to 90% of them were singletons. The ten most abundant clones make up roughly 3.8% of the sample. This specimen was peripheral blood, taken on day 0 of MenACWY control vaccination. The receptors were gathered from an adult in good health.

V and J are TRBV18 and TRBJ2-2; TRBD2 is a possible D gene (6 bases). From germline, CDR1 is KGHSH and CDR2 LQKENI. This CDR3 comprises 13 residues. Deletions cut 5 bases from V and 5 bases from J, with 9 bases between. This chain's CDR3 is CASSKGGTGELFF. CDR3 sequence (DNA): TGTGCCAGCTCAAAGGGAGGAACCGGGGAGCTGTTTTTT.

The chain couples TRBV7-2 to TRBJ2-5, with D perhaps TRBD1 or TRBD2 (6 bases each). The CDR3 covers 15 residues. Germline V gene sequence: CDR1 SGHTA, CDR2 FQGNSA. V gave up 1 base and J gave up 2 bases, with 11 bases separating them. The CDR3 DNA reads as TGTGCCAGCAGCTTAGGCGGGACACTTCAAGAGACCCAGTACTTC. Amino acid sequence: CASSLGGTLQETQYF.

The chain carries TRBV28 and TRBJ1-2; D is unresolved. There are 15 residues in the CDR3. Trimming took 2 bases from V and 4 from J, leaving 14 bases between them. The V gene's germline CDR1 is MDHEN and CDR2 SYDVKM. The CDR3 region has the DNA TGTGCCAGCAGTTTAAATCCGGCGGCGGTCTATGGCTACACCTTC. Protein product: CASSLNPAAVYGYTF.

This clone was detected a few times. This rearrangement joins TRBV27 to TRBJ1-1; no definite D call. This CDR3 is 13 amino acids long. Germline V gene data show CDR1 as MNHEY and CDR2 as SMNVEV (reference sequence). The V end was cut by 5 bases, the J end by 5 bases, with 12 bases between. CDR3 residues: CASSPRPGTEAFF. CDR3 nucleotides: TGTGCCAGCAGTCCCAGACCGGGGACTGAAGCTTTCTTT.

The gene calls are TRBV3-1 (or the pseudogene TRBV3-2) and TRBJ2-1, with 8 nucleotides matching TRBD1. V was pared by 0 bases and J by 1 base, with 5 bases of the junction left unmatched. This CDR3 spans 17 amino acids. In germline, CDR1 is LGHDT, CDR2 YNNKEL (reference sequence). The CDR3 loop is CASSQDPQGASYNEQFF. CDR3 DNA: TGTGCCAGCAGCCAAGATCCCCAGGGGGCTTCCTACAATGAGCAGTTCTTC.

The rearrangement links TRBV12-3 or TRBV12-4 to TRBJ2-7, with D possibly being TRBD1 (5 bases). CDR3 length: 13 residues. The germline V and J ends were trimmed by 5 bases and 5 bases, with 13 bases remaining between them. CDR3 in DNA: TGTGCCAGCAGTAAGGGGTGGGGCCACGAGCAGTACTTC. Translated, it gives CASSKGWGHEQYF.

The rearrangement uses TRBV6-6 and TRBJ1-3, with a weak D call TRBD1 (6 bases). Germline CDR1 MNHNY, CDR2 SVGAGI (reference sequence). Trimming stripped 3 bases from V and 4 bases from J, with 10 bases between. The CDR3 contains 14 residues. CDR3 in DNA: TGTGCCAGCAGTTATCGGGGGCTCGGAAACACCATATATTTT. Encoded protein: CASSYRGLGNTIYF.

The chain employs TRBV5-4 and TRBJ1-1, with D perhaps TRBD1 (5 bases). Trimming left V 4 bases short and J 5 bases short, with 18 bases between. The V gene's germline CDR1 is SGHNT and CDR2 YYREEE (reference sequence). This CDR3 comprises 15 residues. CDR3 nucleotides: TGTGCCAGCAGCGGAGCGGGACTCTTGGGGACTGAAGCTTTCTTT. Translated, it gives CASSGAGLLGTEAFF.

The J gene is TRBJ1-2, the V gene TRBV4-2; weak D call: TRBD1 (5 bases). V was pared by 2 bases and J by 0 bases, with 10 bases between. Germline CDR1 reads LGHNA; CDR2 reads YNFKEQ. CDR3 length: 15 amino acids. CDR3 coding DNA: TGTGCCAGCAGCCAAAATTGGGGGGCTAACTATGGCTACACCTTC. Translated, it gives CASSQNWGANYGYTF.

The chain joins TRBV6-4 to TRBJ2-3, with 12 nucleotides matching TRBD2. Germline CDR1 reads MRHNA; CDR2 reads SNTAGT. The V segment lost 6 bases and the J segment 3 bases; nucleotides outside the gene matches: 1. The CDR3 is made up of 14 amino acids. CDR3 protein: CASRLAGGTDTQYF. In DNA form, the CDR3 reads TGTGCCAGCAGACTAGCGGGGGGAACAGATACGCAGTATTTT.

V gene TRBV15 combines with J gene TRBJ1-4; a possible D gene is TRBD1 (5 bases). V was pared by 5 bases and J by 5 bases, with 12 bases between. Per germline, CDR1 LNHNV and CDR2 YYDKDF (reference sequence). This CDR3 spans 14 amino acids. This CDR3 reads CATSEHRDNEKLFF. The CDR3 nucleotides are TGTGCCACCAGCGAACATAGGGACAATGAAAAACTGTTTTTT. Variable domain in full (rest from reference TRBV15 and TRBJ1-4): DAMVIQNPRYQVTQFGKPVTLSCSQTLNHNVMYWYQQKSSQAPKLLFHYYDKDFNNEADTPDNFQSRRPNTSFCFLDIRSPGLGDTAMYLCATSEHRDNEKLFFGSGTQLSVL.

This clone has a handful of counts. The chain has TRBV15 and TRBJ2-7; 7 bases agree with TRBD1. CDR3 length: 15 amino acids. Per germline, CDR1 LNHNV and CDR2 YYDKDF (reference sequence). With V trimmed by 1 base and J by 4 bases, 7 bases remained unmatched. In DNA form, the CDR3 reads TGTGCCACCAGCAGAGGGGACAGTGTGTGGTACGAGCAGTACTTC. Translation gives CATSRGDSVWYEQYF.

The CDR3 reads CASSYSVRGGNQPQHF. The CDR3 bases are TGTGCCAGCAGTTACTCGGTCCGGGGGGGCAATCAGCCCCAGCATTTT. The genes are TRBV6-2 or TRBV6-3 and TRBJ1-5, with D perhaps matching TRBD1 (5 bases). The CDR3 has 16 amino acids. CDR1 is MNHEY, CDR2 SVGEGT, per germline. V dropped 0 bases and J dropped 2 bases, with 11 bases sitting between them.

This chain uses TRBV7-8 with TRBJ2-7, with 13 bases aligning to TRBD2. The V and J ends lost 4 bases and 3 bases, in that order; junction bases with no gene match: 3. The length of the CDR3 is 15 residues. From germline, CDR1 is SGHVS and CDR2 FQNEAQ. This CDR3 reads CASSSRTSGGYEQYF. The CDR3 DNA sequence: TGTGCCAGCAGCTCGAGGACTAGCGGGGGCTACGAGCAGTACTTC.

The rearrangement joins TRBV19 to TRBJ1-2; D is undetermined. CDR3 length: 14 residues. Trimming took 4 bases from V and 1 from J, leaving 10 bases between them. The germline V gene encodes CDR1 LNHDA and CDR2 SQIVND (reference sequence). The CDR3 DNA follows: TGTGCCAGTAGTACAATGAACTATAACTATGGCTACACCTTC. Its protein product is CASSTMNYNYGYTF.

J is TRBJ1-1 and V is TRBV19; D gene ambiguous. CDR1 and CDR2 from the germline V gene are LNHDA and SQIVND (reference sequence). The CDR3 is made up of 13 amino acids. The V end lost 3 bases, the J end lost 1 base, and 6 bases lay between the germline ends. The CDR3 loop reads CASSISGNTEAFF. CDR3 DNA sequence: TGTGCCAGTAGTATTTCAGGGAACACTGAAGCTTTCTTT.

The chain is built from TRBV5-1 and TRBJ2-7; D unresolved. Per the germline V gene, CDR1 is SGHRS and CDR2 is YFSETQ. Trimming removed 3 bases from V and 1 base from J, with 14 bases in between. This CDR3 comprises 15 residues. CDR3 sequence reads: CASSYTRDISYEQYF. DNA of the CDR3: TGCGCCAGCAGCTACACACGAGACATATCCTACGAGCAGTACTTC.

This chain links TRBV19 with TRBJ1-3; D remains ambiguous. Looked up from germline, CDR1 is LNHDA and CDR2 is SQIVND (reference sequence). The CDR3 loop spans 15 amino acids. V lost 1 base, J lost 0 bases, and 7 bases lay in between. The CDR3, as DNA: TGTGCCAGTAGTATAGGAGCAAGCTCTGGAAACACCATATATTTT. Translated: CASSIGASSGNTIYF.

As DNA, the CDR3 is TGTGCCAGCAGTTCGGGGGGGAATCAGCCCCAGCATTTT. This encodes CASSSGGNQPQHF. This chain connects TRBV28 to TRBJ1-5; TRBD1 might be the D (5 bases). The V end was cut by 4 bases, the J end by 4 bases, with 8 bases between. Germline CDR1 reads MDHEN; CDR2 reads SYDVKM. This CDR3 spans 13 amino acids.

This sequence joins TRBV5-1 and TRBJ2-2; D is perhaps TRBD1 (5 bases). In germline, CDR1 is SGHRS, CDR2 YFSETQ. The CDR3 totals 15 residues. The ends were cut back, 6 bases at V and 0 bases at J, with 12 bases in the middle. The CDR3 region is CASTQQASNTGELFF. The CDR3 nucleotides are TGCGCCAGCACACAACAGGCCTCGAACACCGGGGAGCTGTTTTTT.

This chain connects TRBV3-1 (or the pseudogene TRBV3-2) to TRBJ2-3; TRBD2 matches at 9 bases. This CDR3 comprises 15 residues. From germline, CDR1 is LGHDT and CDR2 YNNKEL (reference sequence). The junction had 6 bases not matched to a gene; V was cut back by 5 bases and J by 3 bases. CDR3 DNA: TGTGCCAGCAGCTCATTAGCGGGGGTAACAGATACGCAGTATTTT. Its translation is CASSSLAGVTDTQYF.

The table lists this clone with a count of one. V is TRBV6-5 and J is TRBJ1-5, with TRBD1 matching over 7 bases. The CDR3 has 15 residues. The germline CDR1 and CDR2 sequences are MNHEY and SVGAGI. V dropped 6 bases and J dropped 5; count of bases not matched to a gene: 10. CDR3 in DNA: TGTGCCAGCAGGCCCGGGACAGCACCATATCAGCCCCAGCATTTT. It yields the protein CASRPGTAPYQPQHF.

V gene TRBV6-2 or TRBV6-3 combines with J gene TRBJ1-2, with 7 nucleotides matching TRBD1. After removal of 3 bases from V and 0 bases from J, the junction contained 4 bases not matched to a gene. CDR3 length: 15 residues. CDR1 is MNHEY and CDR2 is SVGEGT in the germline V gene. This chain's CDR3 is CASSYSGTANYGYTF. As DNA, the CDR3 is TGTGCCAGCAGTTATTCCGGGACAGCTAACTATGGCTACACCTTC.

The rearrangement links TRBV15 to TRBJ1-1; D is unclear. Looked up from germline, CDR1 is LNHNV and CDR2 is YYDKDF (reference sequence). This CDR3 has 16 amino acids. With 3 bases removed from V and 2 bases from J, the gap between germline ends came to 16 bases. CDR3 nucleotides: TGTGCCACCAGCAGGAATCGTGGGGTCACCAACACTGAAGCTTTCTTT. Encoded protein: CATSRNRGVTNTEAFF.

Only a few counts were recorded for this clone. V gene TRBV7-9 combines with J gene TRBJ1-2, with 10 nucleotides matching TRBD1. Germline V gene sequence: CDR1 SEHNR, CDR2 FQNEAQ (reference sequence). Unmatched junction bases numbered 4, after V lost 3 bases and J lost 3 bases. CDR3 length equals 15 residues. The DNA of the CDR3 is TGTGCCAGCAGCTTTTATGGGACAGGGGACTATGGCTACACCTTC. Residues: CASSFYGTGDYGYTF.

J is TRBJ1-5 and V is TRBV12-3 or TRBV12-4; maybe TRBD1 (5 bases). CDR3 length: 13 amino acids. V was cut by 3 bases and J by 7 bases, with 10 bases left in between. The CDR3, as DNA: TGTGCCAGCAGTTTGGGGGGGGACCAGCCCCAGCATTTT. It translates to CASSLGGDQPQHF.